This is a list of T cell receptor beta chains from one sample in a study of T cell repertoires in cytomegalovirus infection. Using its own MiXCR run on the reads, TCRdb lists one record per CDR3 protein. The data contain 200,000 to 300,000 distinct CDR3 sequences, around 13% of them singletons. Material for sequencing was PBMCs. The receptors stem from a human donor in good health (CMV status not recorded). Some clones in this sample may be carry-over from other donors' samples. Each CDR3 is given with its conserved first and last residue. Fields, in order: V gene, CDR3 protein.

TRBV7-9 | CASSLWQDLNTEAFF
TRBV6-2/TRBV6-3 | CASSMGAEQYF
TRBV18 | CASSPSTGAANQPQHF
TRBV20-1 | CSAWAYGYTF
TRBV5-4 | CASSPGGLAGVETQYF
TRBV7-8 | CASSPQSGDGIGGRNTEAFF
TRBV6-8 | CASTINGERGVTPNTEALF
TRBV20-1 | CSAKQGSAGANVLTF
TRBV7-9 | CVSSLGLAGETQYF
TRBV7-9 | CASSLVASEATDEQFF
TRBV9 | CASSSSGLPNTEAFF
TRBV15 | CATSSPGLFNEQFF
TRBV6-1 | CASSPKNEKLFF
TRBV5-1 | CASSSKPGQSNQPQHF
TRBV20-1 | CSGATGKNYEQYF
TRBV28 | CASSLSKVMQPQHF